The next 30 T cell receptor beta chains were all read from a single sample in a study of blood T cell repertoires in COVID-19. Clones were sequenced by immunoSEQ multiplex PCR, and TCRdb holds only the in-frame ones, with some missing. The sample has about 670,000 clones, about nine tenths seen once. The specimen was peripheral blood. The receptors here all came from a woman aged 18-29 years with acute or convalescent COVID-19.

This chain links TRBV7-2 with TRBJ2-2; TRBD2 is a possible D gene (7 bases). Per the germline V gene, CDR1 is SGHTA and CDR2 is FQGNSA. Deletions cut 4 bases from V and 4 bases from J, with 19 bases between. CDR3 length: 17 residues. CDR3: CASSSSLRGAGTGELFF. In DNA form, the CDR3 reads TGTGCCAGCAGCTCCTCCCTCCGGGGGGCAGGCACCGGGGAGCTGTTTTTT.

The rearrangement links TRBV5-6 to TRBJ1-1, with D possibly matching TRBD1 (5 bases). Trimming shortened V by 4 bases and J by 4 bases, and 17 bases separated the two germline ends. The CDR3 extends over 15 amino acids. CDR1 SGHDT and CDR2 YYEEEE come from the germline V gene. The CDR3 sequence is CASSPIGDPGTEAFF. CDR3 in DNA: TGTGCCAGCAGCCCCATAGGGGATCCAGGCACTGAAGCTTTCTTT.

This sequence joins TRBV6-2 or TRBV6-3 and TRBJ2-3; tentatively, D is TRBD1 (6 bases). The germline gives CDR1 MNHEY, CDR2 SVGEGT. The CDR3 is made up of 15 amino acids. The ends were cut back, 2 bases at V and 3 bases at J, with 12 bases in the middle. The CDR3 bases are TGTGCCAGCAGTTACCGCGGACAGCCGACAGATACGCAGTATTTT. Residues: CASSYRGQPTDTQYF.

V gene TRBV7-9 combines with J gene TRBJ2-2, with 7 positions matching TRBD2. The CDR3 extends over 16 amino acids. The ends lost 7 bases at V and 1 base at J; junction bases unmatched: 9. From germline, CDR1 is SEHNR and CDR2 FQNEAQ (reference sequence). CDR3 region: CASNLQPGGNTGELFF. The CDR3 DNA reads as TGTGCCAGCAACCTTCAACCGGGGGGGAACACCGGGGAGCTGTTTTTT. The variable domain in full, with the rest retrieved from reference TRBV7-9 and TRBJ2-2, is DTGVSQNPRHKITKRGQNVTFRCDPISEHNRLYWYRQTLGQGPEFLTYFQNEAQLEKSRLLSDRFSAERPKGSFSTLEIQRTEQGDSAMYLCASNLQPGGNTGELFFGEGSRLTVL.

CDR3 coding DNA: TGTGCCATCAGGACCTTGGACAACGAAGCTTTCTTT. It codes for CAIRTLDNEAFF. This chain uses TRBV10-3 with TRBJ1-1; tentative D call: TRBD1 (5 bases). The CDR3 runs 12 residues. V was clipped by 6 bases and J by 8 bases, with 13 bases between them. Germline CDR1 is ENHRY and CDR2 is SYGVKD.

CDR3 nucleotide sequence: TGTGCCAGCAGCTTGGGGACAGGGGTCTGGACTGAAGCTTTCTTT. Amino acid sequence: CASSLGTGVWTEAFF. V gene TRBV7-2 combines with J gene TRBJ1-1, with TRBD1 matching over 10 bases. The CDR3 extends over 15 amino acids. Germline loops: CDR1 SGHTA, CDR2 FQGNSA. Losses at the gene ends were 3 bases for V and 5 bases for J; bases not matched to a gene: 6. Based on the CDR3 plus reference TRBV7-2 and TRBJ1-1, the full variable domain is GAGVSQSPSNKVTEKGKDVELRCDPISGHTALYWYRQSLGQGLEFLIYFQGNSAPDKSGLPSDRFSAERTGGSVSTLTIQRTQQEDSAVYLCASSLGTGVWTEAFFGQGTRLTVV.

The rearrangement uses TRBV24-1 and TRBJ1-2; a weak D match, TRBD1 (5 bases). V was shortened by 0 bases and J by 0 bases, with 10 bases between the two germline ends. Looked up from germline, CDR1 is KGHDR and CDR2 is SFDVKD. CDR3 length equals 16 residues. The chain's CDR3 is CATSDLGRAANYGYTF. DNA of the CDR3: TGTGCCACCAGTGATTTGGGCAGGGCTGCTAACTATGGCTACACCTTC.

This sequence joins TRBV6-5 and TRBJ1-1, with D possibly matching TRBD1 (6 bases). Germline V lookup: CDR1 MNHEY, CDR2 SVGAGI. The CDR3 consists of 14 residues. Trimming removed 6 bases at V and 12 bases at J, with 23 bases between. The CDR3 loop is CASSGIGTPPVTFF. CDR3 DNA: TGTGCCAGCAGCGGTATAGGGACACCCCCTGTGACTTTCTTT.

This chain joins TRBV10-2 and TRBJ1-1, with D perhaps matching TRBD1 (6 bases). CDR1 and CDR2 from the germline V gene are WSHSY and SAAADI. The CDR3 has 14 amino acids. Trimming shortened V by 8 bases and J by 0 bases, and 13 bases separated the two germline ends. This chain's CDR3 is CASEVTGLNTEAFF. CDR3 sequence (DNA): TGCGCCAGCGAGGTTACAGGGCTGAACACTGAAGCTTTCTTT.

The genes are TRBV6-5 and TRBJ1-2, with TRBD1 matching 8 bases. Trimming took 7 bases from V and 3 from J; bases not matched to a gene: 4. Per the germline V gene, CDR1 is MNHEY and CDR2 is SVGAGI. The CDR3 loop spans 13 amino acids. In nucleotides, the CDR3 is TGTGCCAGCACTGCGACAGGGGACTATGGCTACACCTTC. It is translated as CASTATGDYGYTF.

The chain uses TRBV24-1 and TRBJ2-3; D possibly corresponds to TRBD2 (5 bases). The CDR3 is made up of 15 amino acids. The V and J ends lost 0 bases and 4 bases respectively, with 10 bases between them. CDR1 is KGHDR and CDR2 is SFDVKD in the germline V gene. The DNA for the CDR3 is TGTGCCACCAGTGATTTGGAGGGATTGGCAGATACGCAGTATTTT. It yields the protein CATSDLEGLADTQYF.

The chain uses TRBV24-1 and TRBJ1-2; TRBD1 agrees at 11 bases. The CDR3 is 13 residues long. V was clipped by 7 bases and J by 7 bases; unmatched bases: 4. Germline CDR1 KGHDR, CDR2 SFDVKD. Written as DNA, the CDR3 is TGTGCCACCAGGGGACAGGGGGAGGGTGGCTACACCTTC. It codes for CATRGQGEGGYTF.

In this sample, this clone turned up a few times. V usage is TRBV9 and J usage is TRBJ1-6; 12 bases match TRBD1. J lost 5 bases, V lost 3 bases, and 12 bases had no gene match. Germline CDR1 and CDR2: SGDLS and YYNGEE. The CDR3 loop spans 19 amino acids. The CDR3 nucleotides read TGTGCCAGCAGCGCCCGGGACAGGGGGCAAAACTATGATAATTCACCCCTCCACTTT. It specifies CASSARDRGQNYDNSPLHF.

In this sample, this clone turned up a few times. The chain links TRBV5-1 to TRBJ1-1; 7 nucleotides agree with TRBD1. CDR1 and CDR2 (germline): SGHRS, YFSETQ. Trimming took 0 bases from V and 0 from J; bases not matched to a gene: 2. CDR3 size: 15 residues. The CDR3 DNA follows: TGCGCCAGCAGCTTGGACACAGGGGTGAACACTGAAGCTTTCTTT. Amino acids: CASSLDTGVNTEAFF.

Concerning this clone: Additional DNA sequences in this sample encode the identical CDR3. CDR3 in DNA: TGTGCCAGCAGCGTAGCGGGACAAAGCTACAATGAGCAGTTCTTC. As protein: CASSVAGQSYNEQFF. The V gene is TRBV9, the J gene TRBJ2-1; TRBD1 is a possible D gene (6 bases). The length of the CDR3 is 15 residues. Germline V lookup: CDR1 SGDLS, CDR2 YYNGEE. Trimming removed 0 bases at V and 3 bases at J, with 10 bases between.

This rearrangement joins TRBV11-2 to TRBJ1-1; 9 bases fit TRBD1. Germline CDR1 and CDR2: SGHAT and FQNNGV. This CDR3 contains 15 residues. V lost 5 bases and J lost 6; bases outside the gene matches: 10. The CDR3 region has the DNA TGTGCCAGCAGCCCGTGGGACAGGGAAATTCCTGAAGCTTTCTTT. Translating gives CASSPWDREIPEAFF.

The V and J genes are TRBV10-3 and TRBJ2-1, with D tentatively TRBD2 (5 bases). This CDR3 region has 15 residues. V was pared by 4 bases and J by 7 bases, with 17 bases between. Germline V gene data show CDR1 as ENHRY and CDR2 as SYGVKD. The CDR3, as DNA: TGTGCCATCAGTGGACTATCGGCTATTACTAATGAGCAGTTCTTC. Its translation is CAISGLSAITNEQFF.

The J gene is TRBJ1-6, the V gene TRBV6-5; 8 nucleotides match TRBD1. V dropped 7 bases and J dropped 11; count of bases not matched to a gene: 7. The germline gives CDR1 MNHEY, CDR2 SVGAGI. CDR3 length: 13 amino acids. The CDR3 DNA reads as TGTGCCAGCACCCAGGGGGCCCAGCCACCCCTCCACTTT. Residues: CASTQGAQPPLHF.

J is TRBJ1-2 and V is TRBV4-2; D is uncertain. Germline CDR1 reads LGHNA; CDR2 reads YNFKEQ. With 0 bases removed from V and 8 bases from J, the gap between germline ends came to 10 bases. The CDR3 sequence is 13 residues long. CDR3: CASSQDPGSGYTF. The CDR3 DNA follows: TGTGCCAGCAGCCAAGACCCAGGTTCGGGCTACACCTTC.

This chain joins TRBV6-5 and TRBJ1-2; D unresolved. Germline CDR1 and CDR2: MNHEY and SVGAGI. V lost 5 bases and J lost 2, with 12 bases in between. This CDR3 region has 14 residues. CDR3 in amino acids: CASSPDGKNYGYTF. CDR3 in DNA: TGTGCCAGCAGTCCGGACGGGAAAAACTATGGCTACACCTTC.

The CDR3 bases are TGTGCCAGCAGGTACGACAGTGAGACCGGGGAGCTGTTTTTT. Encoded protein: CASRYDSETGELFF. The chain uses TRBV2 and TRBJ2-2; maybe TRBD1 (5 bases). This CDR3 contains 14 residues. Germline CDR1 is SNHLY and CDR2 is FYNNEI. With 6 bases removed from V and 5 bases from J, the gap between germline ends came to 13 bases.

The chain couples TRBV7-9 to TRBJ2-7, with 7 bases fitting TRBD2. V was pared by 5 bases and J by 3 bases, with 7 bases of the junction left unmatched. CDR3 size: 14 residues. CDR1 is SEHNR, CDR2 FQNEAQ, per germline (reference sequence). CDR3 nucleotides: TGTGCCAGCAGCCCTGGGGGGGGTAACTACGAGCAGTACTTC. It codes for CASSPGGGNYEQYF.

The chain links TRBV3-1 (or the pseudogene TRBV3-2) to TRBJ1-1; D is undetermined. V was clipped by 7 bases and J by 5 bases, with 8 bases between them. Germline CDR1 reads LGHDT; CDR2 reads YNNKEL (reference sequence). This CDR3 comprises 11 residues. In DNA form, the CDR3 reads TGTGCCAGCAACGCCGGGACTGAAGCTTTCTTT. Protein: CASNAGTEAFF.

The chain has TRBV5-1 and TRBJ1-2; unclear D gene. Trimming cost V 4 bases and J 2 bases, with 15 bases left between them. The CDR3 covers 15 residues. Germline V gene sequence: CDR1 SGHRS, CDR2 YFSETQ. The CDR3 DNA reads as TGCGCCAGCAGCCTAAGCACAACAGAAAACTATGGCTACACCTTC. Translating gives CASSLSTTENYGYTF.

The genes are TRBV7-9 and TRBJ1-2; D unresolved. Germline CDR1 is SEHNR and CDR2 is FQNEAQ (reference sequence). Trimming cost V 0 bases and J 2 bases, with 13 bases left between them. This CDR3 is built from 16 residues. The CDR3 is CASSLALGRNNYGYTF. The DNA of the CDR3 is TGTGCCAGCAGCTTAGCTTTGGGCAGAAACAACTATGGCTACACCTTC.

Remarks on this clone: This CDR3 is also generated by other DNA sequences in the sample. This chain connects TRBV29-1 to TRBJ1-2; 8 bases are shared with TRBD1. The CDR3 consists of 13 residues. V was clipped by 6 bases and J by 4 bases; unmatched bases: 7. Germline values: CDR1 SQVTM, CDR2 ANQGSEA. Here the CDR3 reads CSVATGTGYGYTF. CDR3 in DNA: TGCAGCGTCGCGACAGGGACAGGCTATGGCTACACCTTC.

In DNA form, the CDR3 reads TGCGCCAGCAGCCAAGCCAAGCCGGGGGGCACAGATACGCAGTATTTT. It specifies CASSQAKPGGTDTQYF. J is TRBJ2-3 and V is TRBV4-3; TRBD2 might be the D (6 bases). Germline V lookup: CDR1 LGHNA, CDR2 YSLEER. V lost 1 base and J lost 1, with 12 bases in between. The CDR3 covers 16 residues.

The chain couples TRBV5-1 to TRBJ1-1; the match to TRBD1 covers 7 bases. The CDR3 contains 16 residues. V lost 0 bases and J lost 3; bases outside the gene matches: 8. The germline CDR1 and CDR2 sequences are SGHRS and YFSETQ. The CDR3 DNA sequence: TGCGCCAGCAGCTTGGTGGCAGGGGGTTGGGACACTGAAGCTTTCTTT. Protein product: CASSLVAGGWDTEAFF.

A note on this clone: Distinct nucleotide sequences in the sample also encode this CDR3. The genes are TRBV9 and TRBJ2-7; 10 bases map to TRBD1. V shed 3 bases and J 3 bases; nucleotides not matched to a gene: 3. The germline V gene has CDR1 SGDLS and CDR2 YYNGEE. This CDR3 contains 14 residues. CDR3 protein: CASSAGTGDYEQYF. DNA of the CDR3: TGTGCCAGCAGCGCCGGGACAGGGGACTACGAGCAGTACTTC.

The chain is built from TRBV14 and TRBJ2-2; TRBD2 agrees at 13 bases. The germline CDR1 and CDR2 sequences are SGHDN and FVKESK. This CDR3 has 17 amino acids. The V segment lost 4 bases and the J segment 6 bases; nucleotides outside the gene matches: 8. The CDR3 spells CASSPTSGGPPAGELFF. CDR3 sequence (DNA): TGTGCCAGCAGCCCGACTAGCGGGGGGCCTCCAGCCGGGGAGCTGTTTTTT.